This T cell receptor beta chain was recorded in a study of T-cell reconstitution after alpha-beta-depleted transplantation in children. Preparing the TCRbeta library involved the use of unique molecular identifiers. TCRdb called the PCR reads again in MiXCR, with one record for every CDR3 protein. This table has some 200,000 distinct CDR3 sequences, about 6.4% appearing once. This clonotype was counted at least ten times. Germline V gene lookup returns CDR1 LGHNA and CDR2 YNFKEQ. Losses at the gene ends were 3 bases for V and 4 bases for J; bases not matched to a gene: 15. This CDR3 has 17 amino acids.

J is TRBJ2-7 and V is TRBV4-2, with 7 bases identical to TRBD1. The sample here was PBMCs from the stem cell graft donor, taken from the stem cell graft. The source is a human donor who donated a stem cell graft to a child with Wiskott-Aldrich syndrome. The CDR3 is CASSQADRAYIKYEQYF. The CDR3 nucleotides are TGTGCCAGCAGCCAGGCTGACAGGGCTTATATCAAGTACGAGCAGTACTTC.